This T cell receptor beta chain was sequenced for a study of blood T cell repertoires in COVID-19. Using immunoSEQ multiplex PCR, the repertoire was profiled, and TCRdb retains in-frame clones only, with some absent. The sample has over 200,000 clones; around 82% are singletons. CDR3 length: 15 residues. Germline loops: CDR1 LNHDA, CDR2 SQIVND (reference sequence). J gave up 9 bases and V 5 bases, and 8 bases lay outside the gene matches. V usage is TRBV19 and J usage is TRBJ2-1, with 12 bases aligning to TRBD2. Sequences were obtained from peripheral blood. The clonotype originates from a woman in her forties or fifties with acute or convalescent COVID-19. CDR3 protein: CASSPGASGGGEQFF. The DNA of the CDR3 is TGTGCCAGTAGTCCAGGGGCTAGCGGGGGGGGTGAGCAGTTCTTC.